These 14 T cell receptor beta chains were sequenced from one sample in a study of OX40 agonist ivuxolimab in advanced cancers. The data were produced by immunoSEQ multiplex PCR, yet TCRdb's version contains in-frame clones alone and is incomplete. Counted here are around 19,000 clones, roughly 78% occurring once; the ten biggest clones make up 16%. The sample consisted of CD4+ or CD8+ T cells sorted from blood, taken in a trial of the OX40 agonist ivuxolimab. Receptor source: an adult with an advanced solid tumor such as melanoma, head and neck, liver or kidney cancer.

The chain employs TRBV5-1 and TRBJ2-7, with TRBD1 matching 9 bases. V trimming: 4 bases; J trimming: 2 bases; junction bases outside the gene matches: 4. The CDR3 length is 14 residues. CDR1 and CDR2 (germline): SGHRS, YFSETQ. The CDR3 DNA reads TGCGCCAGCAGCCCGGACAGGGGTACCTACGAGCAGTACTTC. It encodes CASSPDRGTYEQYF.

This clone came up a few times. The J gene is TRBJ1-2, the V gene TRBV2; D remains unclear. Germline V gene sequence: CDR1 SNHLY, CDR2 FYNNEI. CDR3 length: 14 amino acids. V shed 8 bases and J shed 8 bases, with 21 bases lying between them. This CDR3 reads CASVLPPRPRGYTF. The CDR3 DNA follows: TGTGCCAGCGTTTTACCCCCTAGACCGCGGGGCTACACCTTC.

This chain connects TRBV4-2 to TRBJ1-1; no reliable D call. Germline CDR1 and CDR2: LGHNA and YNFKEQ. The CDR3 totals 12 residues. V gave up 5 bases and J gave up 7 bases, with 11 bases separating them. The CDR3 loop is CASSKGRIEAFF. The CDR3, as DNA: TGTGCCAGCAGCAAAGGACGAATTGAAGCTTTCTTT.

Relative to its sample, this clone is large. V is TRBV27 and J is TRBJ2-3; D perhaps matches TRBD2 (6 bases). Trimming removed 5 bases from V and 0 bases from J, with 12 bases in between. The germline gives CDR1 MNHEY, CDR2 SMNVEV (reference sequence). This CDR3 contains 15 residues. Here the CDR3 DNA reads TGTGCCAGCAGTCCGCTAGCGTTTAGCACAGATACGCAGTATTTT. It translates to CASSPLAFSTDTQYF.

The V call is TRBV6-6, the J call TRBJ2-5; 11 bases align to TRBD2. In germline, CDR1 is MNHNY, CDR2 SVGAGI (reference sequence). The CDR3 is 15 residues long. With V trimmed by 5 bases and J by 1 base, 3 bases remained unmatched. This CDR3 is CASSNSGRAQETQYF. The CDR3 region has the DNA TGTGCCAGCAGTAATAGCGGGAGGGCCCAAGAGACCCAGTACTTC.

The chain couples TRBV7-2 to TRBJ1-1; perhaps TRBD1 as D (5 bases). Germline V gene lookup returns CDR1 SGHTA and CDR2 FQGNSA. The V gene lost 2 bases and the J gene lost 0 bases, with 16 bases spanning the gap. The CDR3 contains 17 residues. CDR3 sequence (DNA): TGTGCCAGCAGCTTACCCCTCCTGGGGCCCATGAACACTGAAGCTTTCTTT. Amino acid sequence: CASSLPLLGPMNTEAFF. Full variable domain (outside the CDR3, taken from reference TRBV7-2 and TRBJ1-1): GAGVSQSPSNKVTEKGKDVELRCDPISGHTALYWYRQSLGQGLEFLIYFQGNSAPDKSGLPSDRFSAERTGGSVSTLTIQRTQQEDSAVYLCASSLPLLGPMNTEAFFGQGTRLTVV.

The chain combines TRBV10-3 with TRBJ2-1, with TRBD1 identical over 8 bases. V was pared by 6 bases and J by 5 bases, with 6 bases of the junction left unmatched. This CDR3 has 14 amino acids. CDR1 is ENHRY, CDR2 SYGVKD, per germline. CDR3 loop: CAIRETGDDNEQFF. CDR3 nucleotides: TGTGCCATCAGAGAGACAGGGGACGACAATGAGCAGTTCTTC.

This clone rates as medium-sized (0.01 to 0.1%). The chain has TRBV2 and TRBJ1-3; D is ambiguous. The ends were cut back, 7 bases at V and 0 bases at J, with 7 bases in the middle. Germline V gene data show CDR1 as SNHLY and CDR2 as FYNNEI. The CDR3 covers 13 residues. CDR3 sequence (DNA): TGTGCCAGCAACGGAATCTCTGGAAACACCATATATTTT. This codes for CASNGISGNTIYF.

This clone was observed a few times. The CDR3 protein is CASSPVGREAGYTF. The CDR3 coding sequence is TGTGCCAGCAGCCCCGTGGGCAGGGAGGCTGGCTACACCTTC. The chain recombines TRBV4-2 with TRBJ1-2, with a tentative D call TRBD1 (5 bases). This CDR3 has 14 amino acids. Trimming shortened V by 4 bases and J by 7 bases, and 16 bases separated the two germline ends. Per germline, CDR1 LGHNA and CDR2 YNFKEQ.

The chain carries TRBV28 and TRBJ2-4, with D unresolved. Between the trimmed V and J ends, which lost 10 bases and 9 bases, there was a span of 16 bases. CDR1 is MDHEN and CDR2 is SYDVKM in the germline V gene. This CDR3 comprises 12 residues. CDR3 residues: CATESDIGIQYF. In DNA form, the CDR3 reads TGTGCCACAGAATCAGATATCGGCATTCAGTACTTC.

The chain employs TRBV7-2 and TRBJ2-7, with 10 positions matching TRBD2. The CDR3 loop spans 16 amino acids. Per germline, CDR1 SGHTA and CDR2 FQGNSA. Trimming at V came to 4 bases and at J to 9 bases, leaving 15 bases not matched to a gene. DNA of the CDR3: TGTGCCAGCAGCTCCCGGGGGAGGACTAGCGGTACGGGGCAGTACTTC. Protein: CASSSRGRTSGTGQYF. The full variable domain, in which reference TRBV7-2 and TRBJ2-7 provide the parts outside the CDR3, is GAGVSQSPSNKVTEKGKDVELRCDPISGHTALYWYRQSLGQGLEFLIYFQGNSAPDKSGLPSDRFSAERTGGSVSTLTIQRTQQEDSAVYLCASSSRGRTSGTGQYFGPGTRLTVT.

The chain couples TRBV6-5 to TRBJ1-4, with D possibly matching TRBD1 (5 bases). The CDR3 runs to 15 residues. V was pared by 6 bases and J by 4 bases, with 15 bases between. Germline loops: CDR1 MNHEY, CDR2 SVGAGI. The CDR3 region is CASRQGTDNNEKLFF. CDR3 DNA: TGTGCCAGCAGACAAGGGACGGACAATAATGAAAAACTGTTTTTT.

The V and J genes are TRBV30 and TRBJ2-1, with D possibly TRBD1 on 5 matching bases. V was pared by 7 bases and J by 0 bases, with 13 bases between. The CDR3 contains 14 residues. Germline V lookup: CDR1 GTSNPN, CDR2 SVGIG (reference sequence). This CDR3 reads CASQGESSYNEQFF. Here the CDR3 DNA reads TGTGCCTCCCAGGGCGAAAGCTCCTACAATGAGCAGTTCTTC.

V usage is TRBV2 and J usage is TRBJ2-1, with TRBD2 matching over 13 bases. The ends lost 6 bases at V and 5 bases at J; junction bases unmatched: 10. In germline, CDR1 is SNHLY, CDR2 FYNNEI. The CDR3 is 17 amino acids. CDR3 coding DNA: TGTGCCAGCAGCCAACTAGCGGGAGGGCCTTTGGACAATGAGCAGTTCTTC. This sequence encodes CASSQLAGGPLDNEQFF.